Listed below are T cell receptor beta chains from one sample, sequenced in a study of T-cell reconstitution after alpha-beta-depleted transplantation in children. TCRdb independently ran MiXCR on the PCR reads; one entry per CDR3 protein. The sample shows about 410,000 distinct CDR3 sequences, roughly 20% of them seen only once. Sample: PBMCs from the stem cell graft donor, taken from the stem cell graft. These receptors originate from a human donor who donated a stem cell graft to a child with acute myeloid leukemia. CDR3s include the opening cysteine and the closing phenylalanine or tryptophan. The D gene is left open where the match is weak. Not all rows give a size; the values are once, few, many and, for expanded clones, a class.

TRBV3-1	once	TRBJ2-1	-	TGTGCCAGCAGCCAAGCCGGGATCTATGAGCAGTTCTTC	CASSQAGIYEQFF
TRBV28	once	TRBJ2-2	-	TGTGCCAGCAGTTTACGCAGGGCGATCGGGGAGCTGTTTTTT	CASSLRRAIGELFF
TRBV20-1	many	TRBJ2-5	-	TGCAGTGCTAGAGGTACACTAGACCAAGAGACCCAGTACTTC	CSARGTLDQETQYF
TRBV4-3	-	TRBJ2-3	-	TGCGCCAGCAGCCAATCCTTGGGCGGGCAGGGAACGCAGTATTTT	CASSQSLGGQGTQYF
TRBV21-1	-	TRBJ2-7	-	TGTGCCGACACCGCTCGGGAGCAGTACTTC	CADTAREQYF
TRBV12-5	few	TRBJ2-2	-	TGTGCTAGTGGTTTCCCGTCTGACACCGGGGAGCTGTTTTTT	CASGFPSDTGELFF
TRBV12-3/TRBV12-4	-	TRBJ2-3	TRBD1	TGTGCCAGCAGTTTACCAGGGGGCTTCAGCACAGATACGCAGTATTTT	CASSLPGGFSTDTQYF
TRBV28	-	TRBJ2-7	-	TGTGCCACCTCGGCGGGGCTCTCCTACGAGCAGTACTTC	CATSAGLSYEQYF
TRBV20-1	-	TRBJ2-1	TRBD2	TGCAGTGCGGGACTAGCGGGACGAACGGGTGAGCAGTTCTTC	CSAGLAGRTGEQFF
TRBV7-9	-	TRBJ2-1	TRBD1	TGTGCCAGCAGCTTACAGGTCCGGGACAGAGGGGACAATGAGCAGTTCTTC	CASSLQVRDRGDNEQFF
TRBV12-3/TRBV12-4	once	TRBJ2-2	TRBD2	TGTGCCAGCAGTTTAACTATAGCGGGGCTGAACACCGGGGAGCTGTTTTTT	CASSLTIAGLNTGELFF
TRBV12-3/TRBV12-4	few	TRBJ2-5	-	TGTGCCAGCAGCAATCAGTACAGGGGTCAGCGGGAAGAGACCCAGTACTTC	CASSNQYRGQREETQYF
TRBV20-1	many	TRBJ2-1	-	TGCAGTGCTAGAGGGGCGGGAATGTACAATGAGCAGTTCTTC	CSARGAGMYNEQFF
TRBV10-3	many	TRBJ2-7	TRBD2	TGTGCCATCAGGGATAGCGGGAGAACCTACGAGCAGTACTTC	CAIRDSGRTYEQYF
TRBV5-1	few	TRBJ2-7	TRBD2	TGCGCCAGCCAGTCCCGGGACTACTCCTACGAGCAGTACTTC	CASQSRDYSYEQYF
TRBV20-1	-	TRBJ2-7	TRBD2	TGCAGTGCTGGGACTAGCGGGGCGAGGAGCTCCTACGAGCAGTACTTC	CSAGTSGARSSYEQYF
TRBV12-3/TRBV12-4	many	TRBJ2-7	-	TGTGCCAGCAGTTTTTCCGGGGGGCGCGAGCAGTACTTC	CASSFSGGREQYF
TRBV4-3	-	TRBJ2-3	-	TGCGCCAGCAGCCAAGAGGCATTGCCACGGGGGCAGTATTTT	CASSQEALPRGQYF
TRBV6-4	-	TRBJ2-3	-	TGTGCCAGCAGTAAGGAGGGGGGCCGGAGCACAGATACGCAGTATTTT	CASSKEGGRSTDTQYF
TRBV4-2	few	TRBJ2-2	-	TGTGCCAGCAGCCAAGACTTGGGGTACACCGGGGAGCTGTTTTTT	CASSQDLGYTGELFF
TRBV11-2	few	TRBJ2-7	TRBD2	TGTGCCAGCAGCCTTCGGAAGGGACTAGCGGGAGAGTACTCCTACGAGCAGTACTTC	CASSLRKGLAGEYSYEQYF
TRBV7-2	-	TRBJ2-1	TRBD1	TGTGCCAGCAGCCTGGACAGGGGGGGACACAATGAGCAGTTCTTC	CASSLDRGGHNEQFF
TRBV12-5	few	TRBJ2-2	-	TGTGCTAGTGGTTTGGAGGGCGGGGAGCTGTTTTTT	CASGLEGGELFF
TRBV20-1	few	TRBJ2-1	TRBD2	TGCAGTGCTCGACCAATACTAGCGGGAAGGTTCGATGAGCAGTTCTTC	CSARPILAGRFDEQFF
TRBV20-1	few	TRBJ1-2	TRBD1	TGCAGTGCTGTGTTTGGGACAGGGAAAGGCTACACCTTC	CSAVFGTGKGYTF
TRBV27	few	TRBJ1-1	TRBD1	TGTGCCAGCAGTTTATCGAGCCCAGGGGGGGCGAACACTGAAGCTTTCTTT	CASSLSSPGGANTEAFF
TRBV18	-	TRBJ2-7	-	TGTGCCAGCTCACCAGACAAAGCCTACGAGCAGTACTTC	CASSPDKAYEQYF
TRBV28	many	TRBJ2-7	-	TGTGCCAGCAGGGATTCCTACGAGCAGTACTTC	CASRDSYEQYF